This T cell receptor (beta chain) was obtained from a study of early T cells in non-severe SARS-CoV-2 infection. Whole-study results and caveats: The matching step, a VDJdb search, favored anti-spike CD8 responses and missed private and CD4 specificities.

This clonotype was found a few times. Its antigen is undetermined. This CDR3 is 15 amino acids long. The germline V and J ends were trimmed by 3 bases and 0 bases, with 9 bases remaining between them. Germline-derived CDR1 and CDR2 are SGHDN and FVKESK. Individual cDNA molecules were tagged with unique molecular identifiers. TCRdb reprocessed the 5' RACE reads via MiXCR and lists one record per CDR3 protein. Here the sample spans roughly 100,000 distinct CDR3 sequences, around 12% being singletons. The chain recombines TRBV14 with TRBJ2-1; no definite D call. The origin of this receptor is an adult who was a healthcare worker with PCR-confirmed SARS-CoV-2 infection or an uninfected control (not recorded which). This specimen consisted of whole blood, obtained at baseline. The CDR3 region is CASSQQASSYNEQFF. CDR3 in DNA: TGTGCCAGCAGCCAGCAGGCCAGCTCCTACAATGAGCAGTTCTTC. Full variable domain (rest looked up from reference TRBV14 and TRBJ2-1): EAGVTQFPSHSVIEKGQTVTLRCDPISGHDNLYWYRRVMGKEIKFLLHFVKESKQDESGMPNNRFLAERTGGTYSTLKVQPAELEDSGVYFCASSQQASSYNEQFFGPGTRLTVL.